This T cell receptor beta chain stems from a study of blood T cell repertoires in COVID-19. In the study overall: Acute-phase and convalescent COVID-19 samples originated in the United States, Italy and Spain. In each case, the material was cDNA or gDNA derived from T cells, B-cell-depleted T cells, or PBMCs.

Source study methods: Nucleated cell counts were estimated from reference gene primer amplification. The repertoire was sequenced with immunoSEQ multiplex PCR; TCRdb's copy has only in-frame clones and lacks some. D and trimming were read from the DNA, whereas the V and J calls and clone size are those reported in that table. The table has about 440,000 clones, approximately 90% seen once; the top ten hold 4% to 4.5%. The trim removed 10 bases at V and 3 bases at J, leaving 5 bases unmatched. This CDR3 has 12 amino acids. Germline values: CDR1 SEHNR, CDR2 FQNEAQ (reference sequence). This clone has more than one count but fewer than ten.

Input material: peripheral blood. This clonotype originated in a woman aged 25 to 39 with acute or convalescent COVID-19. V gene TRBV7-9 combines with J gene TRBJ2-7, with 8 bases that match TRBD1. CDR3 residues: CATGTGNYEQYF. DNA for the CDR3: TGTGCCACCGGGACAGGCAACTACGAGCAGTACTTC. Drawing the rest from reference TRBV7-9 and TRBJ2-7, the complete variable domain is DTGVSQNPRHKITKRGQNVTFRCDPISEHNRLYWYRQTLGQGPEFLTYFQNEAQLEKSRLLSDRFSAERPKGSFSTLEIQRTEQGDSAMYLCATGTGNYEQYFGPGTRLTVT.